These 11 T cell receptor beta chains were all obtained from the same sample, sequenced in a study of cytomegalovirus exposure and HLA in healthy donors. A multiplex PCR was run with 60 Vbeta primers and 13 Jbeta primers. Sequenced by immunoSEQ multiplex PCR; TCRdb stores in-frame clones only, minus some. The data hold 150,000 to 200,000 clones, with roughly 74% observed a single time. The specimen sequenced was PBMCs. Source of these receptors: a man in his late teens or twenties in good health and CMV-seropositive.

This sequence joins TRBV4-2 and TRBJ1-2, with D perhaps matching TRBD1 (5 bases). The CDR3 totals 13 residues. The germline V gene has CDR1 LGHNA and CDR2 YNFKEQ. Trimming cost V 1 base and J 11 bases, with 14 bases left between them. CDR3 sequence reads: CASSQVGARGYTF. The CDR3 region has the DNA TGTGCCAGCAGCCAAGTAGGGGCTCGGGGGTACACCTTC.

This clone has just a few counts. This rearrangement joins TRBV11-2 to TRBJ2-5; 10 nucleotides align to TRBD2. Germline CDR1 and CDR2: SGHAT and FQNNGV. This CDR3 comprises 15 residues. Trimming took 1 base from V and 2 from J; bases not matched to a gene: 1. The DNA of the CDR3 is TGTGCCAGCAGCTTAGGGGGACTAGCGCAAGAGACCCAGTACTTC. Translated, it gives CASSLGGLAQETQYF. The complete variable domain, with remaining parts taken from reference TRBV11-2 and TRBJ2-5, reads EAGVAQSPRYKIIEKRQSVAFWCNPISGHATLYWYQQILGQGPKLLIQFQNNGVVDDSQLPKDRFSAERLKGVDSTLKIQPAKLEDSAVYLCASSLGGLAQETQYFGPGTRLLVL.

J is TRBJ1-2 and V is TRBV7-9; D gene uncertain. The V and J ends lost 5 bases and 8 bases respectively, with 21 bases between them. The CDR3 loop spans 15 amino acids. Germline-derived CDR1 and CDR2 are SEHNR and FQNEAQ (reference sequence). The CDR3 region has the DNA TGTGCCAGCAGCCCCCAAGGCAGGCCAACCCGGGGCTACACCTTC. This codes for CASSPQGRPTRGYTF.

The V call is TRBV9, the J call TRBJ1-4; no firm D call. The CDR3 is 16 residues long. V gave up 1 base and J gave up 0 bases, with 10 bases separating them. Germline loops: CDR1 SGDLS, CDR2 YYNGEE. The CDR3 DNA reads as TGTGCCAGCAGCGTAAGAGGACTGGCAACTAATGAAAAACTGTTTTTT. Translation gives CASSVRGLATNEKLFF.

The V call is TRBV4-2, the J call TRBJ1-5, with no clear D. V was trimmed by 0 bases and J by 3 bases, leaving 9 bases between them. The germline V gene has CDR1 LGHNA and CDR2 YNFKEQ. The length of the CDR3 is 15 residues. CDR3: CASSQDFGVNQPQHF. DNA of the CDR3: TGTGCCAGCAGCCAAGATTTCGGGGTCAATCAGCCCCAGCATTTT.

A few counts support this clone. The chain recombines TRBV7-2 with TRBJ2-5; D unclear. The CDR3 is made up of 12 amino acids. Germline V gene data show CDR1 as SGHTA and CDR2 as FQGNSA. Between the trimmed V and J ends, which lost 2 bases and 2 bases, there was a span of 3 bases. The CDR3 sequence is CASSLTQETQYF. In DNA form, the CDR3 reads TGTGCCAGCAGCTTAACTCAAGAGACCCAGTACTTC.

DNA of the CDR3: TGTGCCAGCTCACCGAGAGACATGGAGCAGTACTTC. Amino acid sequence: CASSPRDMEQYF. The V gene is TRBV18, the J gene TRBJ2-7; D not resolved. Trimming pared 3 bases from V and 7 bases from J, leaving 10 bases between. The CDR3 contains 12 residues. Germline CDR1 and CDR2: KGHSH and LQKENI.

This rearrangement joins TRBV7-9 to TRBJ2-7, with a possible D match to TRBD1 (5 bases). The CDR3 is made up of 12 amino acids. Germline V gives CDR1 SEHNR, CDR2 FQNEAQ (reference sequence). V was pared by 2 bases and J by 5 bases, with 7 bases between. CDR3 bases: TGTGCCAGCAGCTTAAGCAGGGACGAGCAGTACTTC. Its translation: CASSLSRDEQYF.

Note on this clone: Germline and junction disagree at one end, which may indicate a read error. V gene TRBV7-9 combines with J gene TRBJ2-7; 7 nucleotides line up with TRBD1. Germline V gene data show CDR1 as SEHNR and CDR2 as FQNEAQ (reference sequence). The length of the CDR3 is 12 residues. CDR3 DNA: TGTTCCAGCAGCTTACAGGGGTACGAGCAGTACTTC. It translates to CSSSLQGYEQYF.

This chain links TRBV7-2 with TRBJ2-7, with TRBD2 matching over 15 bases. Trimming cost V 4 bases and J 5 bases; bases outside gene matches: 6. CDR1 is SGHTA, CDR2 FQGNSA, per germline. CDR3 length: 16 residues. The chain's CDR3 is CASSYRTSGRGNEQYF. The CDR3 DNA reads TGTGCCAGCAGCTACCGGACTAGCGGGAGGGGTAACGAGCAGTACTTC.

The chain carries TRBV5-5 and TRBJ2-3, with D perhaps TRBD1 (6 bases). Germline V lookup: CDR1 SGHKS, CDR2 YYEKEE (reference sequence). The CDR3 runs 16 residues. V was shortened by 2 bases and J by 0 bases, with 13 bases between the two germline ends. The CDR3 loop is CASSFQHRVSTDTQYF. CDR3 nucleotide sequence: TGTGCCAGCAGCTTTCAACACAGGGTGAGCACAGATACGCAGTATTTT.